Listed below are T cell receptor beta chains from one sample, sequenced in a study of T cell responses to AZD1222 COVID-19 vaccine. Sequencing used immunoSEQ multiplex PCR; TCRdb keeps in-frame clones, though not all of them. The sample has over 130,000 clones, 85% to 95% seen once; the top ten hold approximately 5%. The starting material was peripheral blood, obtained on day 0 of AZD1222 vaccination. All receptors derive from an adult in good health. CDR3s include the opening cysteine and the closing phenylalanine or tryptophan. Fields, in order: D gene, J gene, V gene, clone size, CDR3 protein, CDR3 DNA. D genes are given only for firm matches. For some rows the clone size is stated as once, few or many, or as a class when expanded; others skip it.

. | TRBJ1-1 | TRBV5-6 | . | CASSSTPHTEAFF | TGTGCCAGCAGCTCCACGCCTCATACTGAAGCTTTCTTT
TRBD1 | TRBJ1-6 | TRBV3-1/TRBV3-2 | once | CASSQGVKDRGLGRSPLHF | TGTGCCAGCAGCCAAGGGGTGAAGGACAGGGGGCTAGGACGTTCACCCCTCCACTTT
. | TRBJ2-7 | TRBV11-2 | . | CASSSRGVTGRSYEQYF | TGTGCCAGCAGCTCCCGAGGGGTGACAGGTCGAAGCTACGAGCAGTACTTC
. | TRBJ2-1 | TRBV18 | . | CASSSNRDEQFF | TGTGCCAGCTCTAGTAATCGGGATGAGCAGTTCTTC
. | TRBJ1-1 | TRBV9 | . | CASSAPDRNTEAFF | TGTGCCAGCAGCGCCCCGGACAGGAACACTGAAGCTTTCTTT
. | TRBJ2-1 | TRBV2 | . | CASSDGGSDEQFF | TGTGCCAGCAGTGATGGAGGCTCCGATGAGCAGTTCTTC
TRBD1 | TRBJ2-7 | TRBV10-3 | once | CAISEPGQNSYEQYF | TGTGCCATCAGTGAGCCGGGACAGAACTCCTACGAGCAGTACTTC
. | TRBJ1-5 | TRBV19 | . | CASSTTRAGSNQPQHF | TGTGCCAGTAGTACCACCCGGGCGGGTAGCAATCAGCCCCAGCATTTT
TRBD1 | TRBJ1-5 | TRBV23-1 | . | CASSQSIGGGRQPQHF | TGCGCCAGCAGTCAATCGATAGGGGGCGGGCGTCAGCCCCAGCATTTT
. | TRBJ1-2 | TRBV14 | . | CASSQGGLGGDGYTF | TGTGCCAGCAGCCAAGGGGGACTCGGTGGTGATGGCTACACCTTC
. | TRBJ1-2 | TRBV6-2/TRBV6-3 | . | CASSYVGVMSGYTF | TGTGCCAGCAGTTACGTGGGGGTGATGAGTGGCTACACCTTC
. | TRBJ2-6 | TRBV4-3 | . | CASSQDLGAGANVLTF | TGCGCCAGCAGCCAAGATTTAGGGGCTGGGGCCAACGTCCTGACTTTC
. | TRBJ1-5 | TRBV19 | . | CASSVQGGQPQHF | TGTGCCAGTAGTGTTCAAGGAGGGCAGCCCCAGCATTTT
. | TRBJ2-7 | TRBV18 | . | CASSPQESSYEQYF | TGTGCCAGCTCACCTCAGGAGAGCTCCTACGAGCAGTACTTC
. | TRBJ2-1 | TRBV29-1 | . | CSVWSGGSSGNEQFF | TGCAGCGTCTGGTCTGGCGGGTCCTCGGGGAATGAGCAGTTCTTC
TRBD2 | TRBJ2-3 | TRBV30 | once | CAWSALAASTDTQYF | TGTGCCTGGAGTGCCCTAGCGGCCTCCACAGATACGCAGTATTTT
. | TRBJ1-1 | TRBV29-1 | . | CSGGGINTEAFF | TGCAGCGGGGGTGGGATCAACACTGAAGCTTTCTTT
TRBD2 | TRBJ2-5 | TRBV7-2 | . | CASSLVGRGEETQYF | TGTGCCAGCAGCTTAGTCGGGCGGGGGGAAGAGACCCAGTACTTC
. | TRBJ2-7 | TRBV25-1 | . | CASSATLGQAPPYEQYF | TGTGCCAGCAGTGCTACCCTAGGGCAGGCACCTCCCTACGAGCAGTACTTC
. | TRBJ1-3 | TRBV18 | . | CASSPRLTHPGNTIYF | TGTGCCAGCTCACCAAGGCTGACGCACCCTGGAAACACCATATATTTT
TRBD1 | TRBJ1-2 | TRBV6-5 | . | CASSYSGQGAGYTF | TGTGCCAGCAGTTACTCAGGACAGGGTGCTGGCTACACCTTC
. | TRBJ2-1 | TRBV19 | . | CASTNRPTEYNEQFF | TGTGCCAGTACCAATCGCCCGACAGAATACAATGAGCAGTTCTTC
TRBD2 | TRBJ2-2 | TRBV3-1/TRBV3-2 | few | CASSQTLAGGPGELFF | TGTGCCAGCAGCCAAACTCTAGCGGGAGGGCCCGGGGAGCTGTTTTTT
. | TRBJ1-1 | TRBV5-1 | once | CASSRGGANTEAFF | TGCGCCAGCAGCAGAGGAGGAGCGAACACTGAAGCTTTCTTT
TRBD1 | TRBJ1-2 | TRBV3-1/TRBV3-2 | . | CASSTELQGADCLF | TGTGCCAGCAGCACCGAGTTACAGGGGGCAGATTGCCTCTTC
TRBD2 | TRBJ2-1 | TRBV19 | . | CASSIVAGDAYEQFF | TGTGCCAGTAGTATTGTAGCGGGAGATGCGTATGAGCAGTTCTTC
. | TRBJ1-5 | TRBV12-5 | . | CASGHRRTFNQPQHF | TGTGCTAGTGGCCATAGGCGGACCTTCAATCAGCCCCAGCATTTT
. | TRBJ1-1 | TRBV7-8 | once | CASTGAAPMNTEAFF | TGTGCCAGCACGGGGGCCGCCCCAATGAACACTGAAGCTTTCTTT
. | TRBJ1-2 | TRBV6-5 | . | CASSRHDGYTF | TGTGCCAGCAGTCGCCACGATGGCTACACCTTC
TRBD1 | TRBJ1-4 | TRBV5-1 | . | CASSLPGQINEKLFF | TGCGCCAGCAGCTTACCGGGACAGATTAATGAAAAACTGTTTTTT
. | TRBJ2-7 | TRBV3-1/TRBV3-2 | . | CASSQGATGDRIKQYF | TGTGCCAGCAGCCAAGGTGCCACAGGCGATAGGATAAAGCAGTACTTC
TRBD2 | TRBJ2-1 | TRBV7-2 | . | CASSSRLAGAHNEQFF | TGTGCCAGCAGCTCAAGACTAGCGGGAGCTCACAATGAGCAGTTCTTC